The 18 T cell receptor beta chains in this list originate from one sample, sequenced in a study of blood T cells in healthy people across ages. A J-beta primer mix and a sample-barcoded 5' primer were used in a second PCR of roughly 7 to 12 cycles. TCRdb recomputed calls from the 5' RACE reads with MiXCR, one row per CDR3 protein. Counted here are just under 750,000 distinct CDR3 sequences, 22% occurring once; the ten biggest clones make up roughly a fifth. Sample: blood. These receptors all stem from a man aged 70 or older in good health.

This clonotype came up a few times. The gene calls are TRBV5-5 and TRBJ1-4; D is unclear. The CDR3 loop spans 14 amino acids. V was cut by 4 bases and J by 5 bases, with 12 bases left in between. Germline CDR1 and CDR2: SGHKS and YYEKEE (reference sequence). The CDR3 sequence: CASSAAGRNEKLFF. CDR3 coding DNA: TGTGCCAGCAGCGCCGCAGGAAGGAATGAAAAACTGTTTTTT.

This clonotype was detected a few times. The V call is TRBV4-1, the J call TRBJ2-3; 9 positions match TRBD2. The CDR3 sequence is 17 residues long. The germline V gene encodes CDR1 MGHRA and CDR2 YSYEKL. The V segment lost 1 base and the J segment 0 bases; nucleotides outside the gene matches: 5. CDR3 bases: TGCGCCAGCAGCCAAGGGGTCCTAGCGGGGAGCACAGATACGCAGTATTTT. This encodes CASSQGVLAGSTDTQYF.

As to this clonotype: One end of the junction is discordant with germline, which a read error may explain. The chain is built from TRBV29-1 and TRBJ2-1; D unresolved. The CDR3 is made up of 14 amino acids. Germline V gene lookup returns CDR1 SQVTM and CDR2 ANQGSEA. CDR3 loop: CGVERVSSYNEQFF. CDR3 DNA sequence: TGCGGCGTTGAAAGAGTGAGCTCCTACAATGAGCAGTTCTTC.

The V call is TRBV3-1, the J call TRBJ1-5; D remains unclear. V was trimmed by 4 bases and J by 4 bases, leaving 14 bases between them. The CDR3 extends over 15 amino acids. CDR1 LGHDT and CDR2 YNNKEL come from the germline V gene (reference sequence). The CDR3 coding sequence is TGTGCCAGCAGCCTGGGAAGTCAGAAAAATCAGCCCCAGCATTTT. Amino acids: CASSLGSQKNQPQHF.

CDR3 DNA sequence: TGTGCCAGCAGCCCGTTGCTGCGCGTGTCCTACGAGCAGTACTTC. This encodes CASSPLLRVSYEQYF. The chain links TRBV5-6 to TRBJ2-7, with no clear D. The V gene's germline CDR1 is SGHDT and CDR2 YYEEEE. The CDR3 is 15 amino acids. Trimming left V 4 bases short and J 1 base short, with 15 bases between.

The chain employs TRBV28 and TRBJ1-2; the D gene is possibly TRBD1 (5 bases). Trimming stripped 8 bases from V and 5 bases from J, with 12 bases between. This CDR3 spans 12 amino acids. The germline gives CDR1 MDHEN, CDR2 SYDVKM. CDR3 loop: CASRGTGYGYTF. DNA of the CDR3: TGTGCCAGCCGCGGGACGGGGTATGGCTACACCTTC.

V and J are TRBV29-1 and TRBJ1-2, with D perhaps matching TRBD1 (5 bases). Looked up from germline, CDR1 is SQVTM and CDR2 is ANQGSEA. The V gene lost 6 bases and the J gene lost 8 bases, with 13 bases spanning the gap. The CDR3 loop spans 11 amino acids. The CDR3: CSVRGVEGYTF. Here the CDR3 DNA reads TGCAGCGTCCGAGGGGTGGAAGGCTACACCTTC.

There are a few counts of this clonotype. The junction shows a germline mismatch at one end, possibly a read error. The rearrangement joins TRBV7-9 to TRBJ2-1; TRBD2 matches at 8 bases. The germline CDR1 and CDR2 sequences are SEHNR and FQNEAQ (reference sequence). This CDR3 spans 12 amino acids. CDR3 protein: CASSLISGDSHF. CDR3 coding DNA: TGTGCCAGCAGCTTAATTAGCGGGGACTCCCACTTC.

The gene calls are TRBV15 and TRBJ1-3; D gene uncertain. Germline CDR1 and CDR2: LNHNV and YYDKDF (reference sequence). The V and J ends lost 3 bases and 0 bases respectively, with 12 bases between them. This CDR3 is built from 16 residues. The CDR3 bases are TGTGCCACCAGCAGCCAGAGACGGTCCTCTGGAAACACCATATATTTT. Amino acids: CATSSQRRSSGNTIYF.

There are many counts of this clonotype. The rearrangement joins TRBV4-1 to TRBJ2-1; D is perhaps TRBD1 (6 bases). Judging by the DNA end, TRBJ2-7 fits better; the J call may be wrong. Germline lookup yields CDR1 MGHRA and CDR2 YSYEKL. This CDR3 has 15 residues. CDR3 in amino acids: CASSQDWSGAYEQYV. The CDR3, as DNA: TGCGCCAGCAGCCAAGATTGGTCAGGGGCATACGAGCAGTACGTC.

This chain links TRBV5-1 with TRBJ1-2; TRBD1 aligns across 7 bases. The germline CDR1 and CDR2 sequences are SGHRS and YFSETQ. The V gene end was trimmed by 3 bases and the J gene end by 5 bases; junction bases not matched to a gene: 13. The CDR3 consists of 16 residues. The CDR3, as DNA: TGCGCCAGCAGCTGGATAGGACAGGCCGCGGTATATGGCTACACCTTC. Protein: CASSWIGQAAVYGYTF.

This clonotype was recorded a few times. The V call is TRBV5-1, the J call TRBJ1-1; TRBD1 matches 8 bases. Trimming cost V 4 bases and J 6 bases; bases outside gene matches: 8. The CDR3 is 14 amino acids. Germline loops: CDR1 SGHRS, CDR2 YFSETQ. CDR3 in amino acids: CASSPLTGAAEAFF. CDR3 in DNA: TGCGCCAGCAGCCCGTTGACAGGGGCGGCTGAAGCTTTCTTT.

CDR3 amino acids: CASSLALKSGSTSWRSKGDEQFF. The DNA of the CDR3 is TGTGCCAGCAGCTTAGCGCTAAAATCCGGATCGACTAGCTGGAGGTCTAAAGGGGATGAGCAGTTCTTC. J is TRBJ2-5 and V is TRBV7-6; 7 bases align to TRBD2. With the DNA end fitting TRBJ2-1 better, the J assignment may be wrong. The CDR3 has 23 residues. Germline V gives CDR1 SGHVS, CDR2 FNYEAQ.

A word on this clonotype: One junction end does not reproduce the germline sequence, and a read error may be involved. The V gene is TRBV19, the J gene TRBJ1-1, with D unresolved. The germline CDR1 and CDR2 sequences are LNHDA and SQIVND (reference sequence). This CDR3 is 14 amino acids long. DNA of the CDR3: TGTGTCAGTATCCACGGATCCCTGAACACTGAAGCTTTCTTT. As protein: CVSIHGSLNTEAFF.

Only a few counts were recorded for this clonotype. The J gene is TRBJ2-1, the V gene TRBV7-2; the match to TRBD1 covers 7 bases. The germline gives CDR1 SGHTA, CDR2 FQGNSA. V lost 3 bases, J lost 2 bases, and 4 bases stayed unmatched. This CDR3 is 15 amino acids long. CDR3 protein: CASSFDRDTYNEQFF. For the CDR3, the DNA is TGTGCCAGCAGCTTCGACAGGGACACCTACAATGAGCAGTTCTTC.

This clonotype was observed a few times. The V gene is TRBV7-2, the J gene TRBJ2-1, with D perhaps matching TRBD2 (6 bases). CDR1 is SGHTA, CDR2 FQGNSA, per germline. V was trimmed by 3 bases and J by 6 bases, leaving 9 bases between them. This CDR3 has 13 amino acids. CDR3 DNA: TGTGCCAGCAGCTTGGACTACCTCAATGAGCAGTTCTTC. It is translated as CASSLDYLNEQFF.

Only a few counts were recorded for this clonotype. The chain links TRBV7-2 to TRBJ1-5; the D gene is possibly TRBD1 (6 bases). Trimming took 1 base from V and 3 from J, leaving 13 bases between them. The CDR3 contains 16 residues. In germline, CDR1 is SGHTA, CDR2 FQGNSA. The CDR3 DNA reads TGTGCCAGCAGCTTAGGGCCAGGGGACCACAATCAGCCCCAGCATTTT. It specifies CASSLGPGDHNQPQHF.

J is TRBJ1-2 and V is TRBV6-6; unclear D gene. The CDR3 is 14 residues long. Germline V gene lookup returns CDR1 MNHNY and CDR2 SVGAGI (reference sequence). V was pared by 0 bases and J by 4 bases, with 9 bases between. The CDR3 region has the DNA TGTGCCAGCAGTTACTCCGACGCCATCTATGGCTACACCTTC. It is translated as CASSYSDAIYGYTF.